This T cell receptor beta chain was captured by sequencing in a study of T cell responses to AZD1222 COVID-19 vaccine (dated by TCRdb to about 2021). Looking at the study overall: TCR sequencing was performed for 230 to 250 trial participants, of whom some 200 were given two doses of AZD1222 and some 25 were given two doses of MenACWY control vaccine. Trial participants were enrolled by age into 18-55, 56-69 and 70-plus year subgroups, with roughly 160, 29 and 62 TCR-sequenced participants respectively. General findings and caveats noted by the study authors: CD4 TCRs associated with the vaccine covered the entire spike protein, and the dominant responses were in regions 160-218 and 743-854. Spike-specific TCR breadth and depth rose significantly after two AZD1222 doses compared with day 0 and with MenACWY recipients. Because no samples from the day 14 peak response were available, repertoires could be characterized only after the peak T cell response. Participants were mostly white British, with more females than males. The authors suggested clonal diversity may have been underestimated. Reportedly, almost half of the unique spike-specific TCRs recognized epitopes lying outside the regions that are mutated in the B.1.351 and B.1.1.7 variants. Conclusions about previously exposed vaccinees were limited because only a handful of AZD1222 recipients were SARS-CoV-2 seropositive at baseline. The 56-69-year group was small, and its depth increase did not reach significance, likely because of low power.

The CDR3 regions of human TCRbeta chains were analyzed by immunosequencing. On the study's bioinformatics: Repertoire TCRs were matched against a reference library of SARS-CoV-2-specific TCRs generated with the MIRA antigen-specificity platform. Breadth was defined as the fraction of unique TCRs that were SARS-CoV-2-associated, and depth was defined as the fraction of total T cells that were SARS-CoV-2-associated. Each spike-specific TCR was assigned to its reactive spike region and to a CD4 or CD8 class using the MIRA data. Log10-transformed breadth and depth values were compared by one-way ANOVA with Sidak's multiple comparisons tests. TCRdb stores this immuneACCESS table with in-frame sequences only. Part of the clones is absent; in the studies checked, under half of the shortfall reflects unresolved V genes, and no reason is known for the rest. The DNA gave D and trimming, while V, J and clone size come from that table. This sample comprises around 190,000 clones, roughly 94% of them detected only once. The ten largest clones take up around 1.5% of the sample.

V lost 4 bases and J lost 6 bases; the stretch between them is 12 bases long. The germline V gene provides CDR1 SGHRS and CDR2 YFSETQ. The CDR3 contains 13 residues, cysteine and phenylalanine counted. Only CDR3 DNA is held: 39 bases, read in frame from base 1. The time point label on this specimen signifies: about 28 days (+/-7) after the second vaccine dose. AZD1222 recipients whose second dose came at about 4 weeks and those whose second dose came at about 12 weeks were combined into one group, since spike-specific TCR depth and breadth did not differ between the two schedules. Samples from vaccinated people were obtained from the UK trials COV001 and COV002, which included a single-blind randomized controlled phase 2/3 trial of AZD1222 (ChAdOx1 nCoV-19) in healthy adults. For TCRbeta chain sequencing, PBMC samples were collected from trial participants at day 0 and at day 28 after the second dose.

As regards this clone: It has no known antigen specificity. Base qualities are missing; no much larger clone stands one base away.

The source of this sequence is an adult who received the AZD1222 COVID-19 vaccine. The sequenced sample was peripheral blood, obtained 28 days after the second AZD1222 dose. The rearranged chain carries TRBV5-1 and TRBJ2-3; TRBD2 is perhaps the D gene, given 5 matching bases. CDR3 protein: CASSIGLLDTQYF. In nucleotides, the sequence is TGCGCCAGCAGCATTGGACTGTTGGATACGCAGTATTTT.